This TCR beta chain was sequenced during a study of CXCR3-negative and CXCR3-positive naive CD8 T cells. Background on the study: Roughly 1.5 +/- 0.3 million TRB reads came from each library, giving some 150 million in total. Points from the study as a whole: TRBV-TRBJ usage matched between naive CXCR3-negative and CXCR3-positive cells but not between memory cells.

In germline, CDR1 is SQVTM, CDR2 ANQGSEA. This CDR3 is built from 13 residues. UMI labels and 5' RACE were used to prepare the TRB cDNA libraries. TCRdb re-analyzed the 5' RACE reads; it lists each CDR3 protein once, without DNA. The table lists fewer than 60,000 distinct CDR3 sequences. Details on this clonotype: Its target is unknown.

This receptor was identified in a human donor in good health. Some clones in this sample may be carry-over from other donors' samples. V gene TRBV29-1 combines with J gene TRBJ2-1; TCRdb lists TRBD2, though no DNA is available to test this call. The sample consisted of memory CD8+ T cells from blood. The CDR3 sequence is CSAGLPTYNEQFF.